The rows below give T cell receptor beta chains drawn from one sample of a study of T cell repertoires in cytomegalovirus infection. TCRdb analysed the reads with MiXCR anew, one entry per CDR3 protein. The sample holds under 300,000 distinct CDR3 sequences, 15% to 20% seen once. Source material: CD8+ T cells from PBMCs. These receptors all come from a human donor in good health (CMV status not recorded). Some clones in this sample may be carry-over from other donors' samples. CDR3s include the opening cysteine and the closing phenylalanine or tryptophan. D genes are given only for firm matches. Clone size appears in some rows only: once, few, many, or a class for an expanded clone.

len,d_gene,v_gene,abundance,j_gene,CDR3aa,CDR3nt
16,-,TRBV4-1,-,TRBJ2-1,CASSQVGGGTYNEQFF,TGCGCCAGCAGCCAAGTAGGGGGGGGGACCTACAATGAGCAGTTCTTC
14,TRBD2,TRBV27,-,TRBJ2-1,CASRSGVLYNEQFF,TGTGCCAGCAGAAGCGGGGTACTTTACAATGAGCAGTTCTTC
12,-,TRBV2,once,TRBJ2-7,CASSDDIYEQYF,TGTGCCAGCAGTGACGACATCTACGAGCAGTACTTC
15,-,TRBV10-1,-,TRBJ1-6,CASSLIGSDVATLHF,TGCGCCAGCAGCCTGATTGGGAGTGATGTGGCGACCCTCCACTTT
16,TRBD2,TRBV2,-,TRBJ2-1,CASSGTSGGPYNEQFF,TGTGCCAGCAGTGGGACTAGCGGGGGACCATACAATGAGCAGTTCTTC
16,-,TRBV27,few,TRBJ2-3,CASRQRDSVLADTQYF,TGTGCCAGCAGGCAGAGGGACTCCGTGCTCGCAGATACGCAGTATTTT
15,-,TRBV7-9,many,TRBJ1-2,CASSLGPGDNYGYTF,TGTGCCAGCAGCTTAGGGCCAGGGGACAACTATGGCTACACCTTC
18,-,TRBV6-6,-,TRBJ1-5,CASSYSNVRGGGNQPQHF,TGTGCCAGCAGTTACTCGAACGTAAGGGGAGGGGGCAATCAGCCCCAGCATTTT
16,TRBD1,TRBV5-4,few,TRBJ1-1,CASSLGPGQVNTEAFF,TGTGCCAGCAGCTTGGGACCCGGACAGGTGAACACTGAAGCTTTCTTT
15,TRBD1,TRBV28,few,TRBJ2-5,CASSFSDRGLETQYF,TGTGCCAGCAGTTTTTCGGACAGGGGGCTAGAGACCCAGTACTTC
16,-,TRBV20-1,-,TRBJ2-7,CSASLADSFLGLQQYF,TGCAGTGCTAGCTTGGCCGACAGCTTTCTAGGGCTGCAGCAGTACTTC
14,-,TRBV20-1,few,TRBJ2-3,CSATIPKNTDTQYF,TGCAGTGCCACAATCCCAAAAAACACAGATACGCAGTATTTT
12,-,TRBV20-1,-,TRBJ1-2,CSARNRAYGYTF,TGCAGTGCTAGGAACAGGGCCTATGGCTACACCTTC
18,TRBD1,TRBV28,many,TRBJ2-3,CASSLRRGQEISTDTQYF,TGTGCCAGCAGTTTACGCCGGGGACAGGAGATCTCCACAGATACGCAGTATTTT
13,-,TRBV6-5,many,TRBJ2-7,CASSPPGAYEQYF,TGTGCCAGCAGTCCCCCCGGGGCCTACGAGCAGTACTTC
18,TRBD2,TRBV27,many,TRBJ2-1,CASSHGLAGASSYNEQFF,TGTGCCAGCAGTCACGGACTAGCGGGGGCTAGCTCCTACAATGAGCAGTTCTTC
14,-,TRBV10-3,many,TRBJ1-2,CAISEVGQNYGYTF,TGTGCCATCAGTGAGGTGGGGCAGAACTATGGCTACACCTTC
17,-,TRBV3-1,few,TRBJ2-3,CASSQLQGGTGTDTQYF,TGTGCCAGCAGCCAGCTTCAGGGGGGAACCGGCACAGATACGCAGTATTTT
14,-,TRBV29-1,many,TRBJ2-1,CSVVTVNSYNEQFF,TGCAGCGTAGTTACAGTGAACTCCTACAATGAGCAGTTCTTC
19,TRBD2,TRBV5-5,few,TRBJ2-3,CASSSYYLVVSGTGDTQYF,TGTGCCAGCAGCTCCTACTACCTTGTTGTTAGCGGGACGGGGGATACGCAGTATTTT
14,-,TRBV5-4,-,TRBJ1-1,CASSRVGVGTEAFF,TGTGCCAGCAGCAGAGTGGGGGTAGGCACTGAAGCTTTCTTT
13,-,TRBV6-5,few,TRBJ2-1,CASSYAPNNEQFF,TGTGCCAGCAGTTACGCCCCAAACAATGAGCAGTTCTTC
14,TRBD1,TRBV7-6,-,TRBJ1-2,CASSLPGQENGYTF,TGTGCCAGCAGCTTGCCGGGACAGGAAAACGGCTACACCTTC